This TCR beta chain was recovered during a study of regulatory T cells in long-lasting Graves disease. Indicated time point: newly diagnosed GD, antithyroid drugs for less than 3 months. Extracted PBMC RNA gave rise to the TCR library. The CDR3 has 13 amino acids. The V gene lost 0 bases and the J gene lost 1 base, with 5 bases spanning the gap. Germline-derived CDR1 and CDR2 are DFQATT and SNEGSKA (reference sequence). In its sample, this clonotype was seen many times. Both iRepertoire HTBI primers and Arm-PCR of CDR3 regions were used to build the TCR beta libraries. TCRdb ran MiXCR on the multiplex PCR reads and lists one entry per CDR3 protein. The sample lists 400,000 to 550,000 distinct CDR3 sequences; less than 20% were seen once. Separately, the same data were catalogued under a study of T cells in Graves' hyperthyroidism and ophthalmopathy.

This specimen consisted of peripheral blood mononuclear cells (PBMCs), obtained at new diagnosis, from a patient treated with antithyroid drugs. This TCR came from a woman in her thirties with Graves disease. The chain links TRBV20-1 to TRBJ2-3; D is unresolved. The CDR3 protein is CSARDQGTDTQYF. CDR3 DNA: TGCAGTGCTAGAGATCAGGGCACAGATACGCAGTATTTT.